The present entry profiles one TCR beta chain with its context. A read error may produce the germline difference seen at one junction end. The data were obtained in a study of blood T cells in healthy people across ages. A second PCR, run for about 7 to 11 cycles, used a sample-barcoded 5' primer plus a J-beta primer mix. TCRdb used MiXCR to reprocess the 5' RACE reads, holding one entry per CDR3 protein. The table includes 800,000 to 950,000 distinct CDR3 sequences, around 49% detected once. The CDR3 has 17 amino acids. The receptor comes from a man between 25 and 39 years old in good health. The chain combines TRBV12-3 or TRBV12-4 with TRBJ2-7, with D maybe TRBD2 (5 bases). The sample taken for sequencing was blood. The DNA of the CDR3 is TGTGCCAGCGGTTTAGCCGTTGGAGGTACCCTTGCCTACGAGCAGTACTTC. Its translation is CASGLAVGGTLAYEQYF.